This is a list of T cell receptor beta chains from one sample in a study of blood T cell repertoires in COVID-19. Only in-frame clones appear in the TCRdb table, and some are missing; sequencing was by immunoSEQ multiplex PCR. Counted here are about 120,000 clones, around 81% occurring once; the ten biggest clones make up about 18%. The specimen was peripheral blood. These receptors all come from a man aged 30 to 39 with COVID-19, enrolled during active disease. CDR3s leave out the opening cysteine and the closing phenylalanine or tryptophan. Expanded clones are given a class, and other clones once, few, many or no size at all.

J gene: TRBJ2-7; clone size: NA; V gene: TRBV20-1; CDR3 protein: SALPSYEQY
J gene: TRBJ2-5; clone size: NA; V gene: TRBV11-3; CDR3 protein: ASSLSRETQY
J gene: TRBJ2-3; clone size: NA; V gene: TRBV5-1; CDR3 protein: ASSLGQGPDTQY
J gene: TRBJ1-5; clone size: NA; V gene: TRBV27; CDR3 protein: ASSSSGSSNQPQH
J gene: TRBJ2-3; clone size: NA; V gene: TRBV7-3; CDR3 protein: ASSSRRSDTQY
J gene: TRBJ2-1; clone size: NA; V gene: TRBV9; CDR3 protein: ASSVAGTGFNEQF
J gene: TRBJ2-7; clone size: NA; V gene: TRBV7-9; CDR3 protein: ASVPREREALRNEQY
J gene: TRBJ1-2; clone size: NA; V gene: TRBV13; CDR3 protein: ASSLVYLRDGYT
J gene: TRBJ1-1; clone size: NA; V gene: TRBV19; CDR3 protein: ASSMGGGATEAF
J gene: TRBJ2-1; clone size: once; V gene: TRBV7-9; CDR3 protein: ASSRDRGQSSYNEQF
J gene: TRBJ1-1; clone size: NA; V gene: TRBV5-1; CDR3 protein: ASSLTTQGGTEAF
J gene: TRBJ2-1; clone size: NA; V gene: TRBV24-1; CDR3 protein: ATSDFMAGVSEQF
J gene: TRBJ1-6; clone size: NA; V gene: TRBV6-5; CDR3 protein: ASRPGQGNSPLH
J gene: TRBJ2-3; clone size: NA; V gene: TRBV5-1; CDR3 protein: ASSLGASAVTDTQY
J gene: TRBJ2-7; clone size: NA; V gene: TRBV6-6; CDR3 protein: ASSRPRGQGLSYEQY
J gene: TRBJ1-2; clone size: NA; V gene: TRBV5-1; CDR3 protein: ASSLSGGAGGYT
J gene: TRBJ2-3; clone size: NA; V gene: TRBV4-1; CDR3 protein: ASSREGPGDTQY
J gene: TRBJ2-3; clone size: NA; V gene: TRBV7-2; CDR3 protein: ASSLFGGGSTDTQY
J gene: TRBJ1-2; clone size: NA; V gene: TRBV3-1/TRBV3-2; CDR3 protein: ASSHWTGRNYGYT
J gene: TRBJ2-7; clone size: NA; V gene: TRBV6-1; CDR3 protein: ASSDGRGRREQY
J gene: TRBJ2-5; clone size: NA; V gene: TRBV6-6; CDR3 protein: ASSPRLAGGHETQY
J gene: TRBJ2-3; clone size: NA; V gene: TRBV4-1; CDR3 protein: ASSQDPLTDTQY
J gene: TRBJ2-7; clone size: NA; V gene: TRBV13; CDR3 protein: ASSVGLAGWQY
J gene: TRBJ1-5; clone size: NA; V gene: TRBV10-3; CDR3 protein: AISPGTGLDQPQH
J gene: TRBJ1-1; clone size: NA; V gene: TRBV6-5; CDR3 protein: ASSLTGPVYTEAF
J gene: TRBJ1-1; clone size: NA; V gene: TRBV11-2; CDR3 protein: ASSRFRDLNTEAF
J gene: TRBJ1-5; clone size: NA; V gene: TRBV11-2; CDR3 protein: ASSLEQAGAQH
J gene: TRBJ2-3; clone size: NA; V gene: TRBV11-2; CDR3 protein: ASSVLAGGPADTQY
J gene: TRBJ1-3; clone size: NA; V gene: TRBV20-1; CDR3 protein: SASTGQIGNTIY
J gene: TRBJ2-1; clone size: NA; V gene: TRBV10-3; CDR3 protein: AISEGQGAIYEQF
J gene: TRBJ2-7; clone size: NA; V gene: TRBV11-3; CDR3 protein: ASSLYSGQGAEGQY
J gene: TRBJ1-1; clone size: NA; V gene: TRBV5-8; CDR3 protein: ASSAGDTEAF
J gene: TRBJ1-1; clone size: NA; V gene: TRBV29-1; CDR3 protein: SVVIPQSWGRVNTEAF
J gene: TRBJ1-5; clone size: few; V gene: TRBV4-1; CDR3 protein: ASSTFGSSNQPQH
J gene: TRBJ1-1; clone size: once; V gene: TRBV30; CDR3 protein: AWTQTGGPEAF
J gene: TRBJ1-5; clone size: NA; V gene: TRBV5-5; CDR3 protein: ASSLSPQGSQPQH
J gene: TRBJ2-3; clone size: NA; V gene: TRBV19; CDR3 protein: ASSPGTGLLDTQY
J gene: TRBJ1-1; clone size: NA; V gene: TRBV11-3; CDR3 protein: ASSLRGLGNEAF
J gene: TRBJ2-3; clone size: NA; V gene: TRBV7-6; CDR3 protein: ASSQTGSTDTQY
J gene: TRBJ2-7; clone size: NA; V gene: TRBV6-2/TRBV6-3; CDR3 protein: ASSYSDSSYEQY
J gene: TRBJ1-2; clone size: once; V gene: TRBV6-5; CDR3 protein: ASSYRAGYGYT
J gene: TRBJ2-1; clone size: NA; V gene: TRBV5-1; CDR3 protein: ASSFGDEQF
J gene: TRBJ1-5; clone size: NA; V gene: TRBV28; CDR3 protein: ASSLETGLGQPQH
J gene: TRBJ2-2; clone size: NA; V gene: TRBV23-1; CDR3 protein: ASRDYATTGELF
J gene: TRBJ1-3; clone size: NA; V gene: TRBV28; CDR3 protein: ASSLSGGSSGNTIY
J gene: TRBJ2-7; clone size: NA; V gene: TRBV6-5; CDR3 protein: ATYGGQGSAYEQY
J gene: TRBJ2-1; clone size: NA; V gene: TRBV28; CDR3 protein: ASSPLLAGVRNEQF
J gene: TRBJ2-4; clone size: NA; V gene: TRBV2; CDR3 protein: ASGGGELAKNIQY
J gene: TRBJ2-7; clone size: NA; V gene: TRBV5-1; CDR3 protein: ASSLAGGLAGVTLEQY
J gene: TRBJ2-3; clone size: NA; V gene: TRBV29-1; CDR3 protein: SVGGQGGTDTQY
J gene: TRBJ2-1; clone size: NA; V gene: TRBV25-1; CDR3 protein: ASRGQKDNEQF
J gene: TRBJ2-1; clone size: NA; V gene: TRBV28; CDR3 protein: ASSRSMFRDEQF
J gene: TRBJ1-5; clone size: NA; V gene: TRBV28; CDR3 protein: ASSLADQPQH
J gene: TRBJ1-1; clone size: NA; V gene: TRBV19; CDR3 protein: ASQQGSYPQAF
J gene: TRBJ2-3; clone size: NA; V gene: TRBV13; CDR3 protein: ASSGSGLTDTQY
J gene: TRBJ2-7; clone size: NA; V gene: TRBV11-3; CDR3 protein: ASSLFGTGSYEQY
J gene: TRBJ2-3; clone size: few; V gene: TRBV29-1; CDR3 protein: SVARGVGKDTQY
J gene: TRBJ1-2; clone size: once; V gene: TRBV28; CDR3 protein: ASSRGGYGYT